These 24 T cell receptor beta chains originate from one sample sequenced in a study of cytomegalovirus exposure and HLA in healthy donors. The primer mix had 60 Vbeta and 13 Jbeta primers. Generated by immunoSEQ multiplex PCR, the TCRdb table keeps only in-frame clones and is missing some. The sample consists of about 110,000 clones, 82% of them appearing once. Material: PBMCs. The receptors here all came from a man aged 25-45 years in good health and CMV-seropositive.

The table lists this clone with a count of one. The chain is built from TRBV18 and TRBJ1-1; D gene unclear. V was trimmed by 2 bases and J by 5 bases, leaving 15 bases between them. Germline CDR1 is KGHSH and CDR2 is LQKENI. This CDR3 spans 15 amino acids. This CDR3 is CASSPEGGQRTEAFF. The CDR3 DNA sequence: TGTGCCAGCTCACCAGAGGGCGGGCAGAGGACTGAAGCTTTCTTT.

The CDR3 loop is CASSVAAPPSEAFF. Here the CDR3 DNA reads TGTGCCAGCAGCGTAGCGGCCCCACCTAGTGAAGCTTTCTTT. This rearrangement joins TRBV9 to TRBJ1-1; the D is unclear. The CDR3 length is 14 residues. The V gene's germline CDR1 is SGDLS and CDR2 YYNGEE. V was pared by 0 bases and J by 7 bases, with 13 bases between.

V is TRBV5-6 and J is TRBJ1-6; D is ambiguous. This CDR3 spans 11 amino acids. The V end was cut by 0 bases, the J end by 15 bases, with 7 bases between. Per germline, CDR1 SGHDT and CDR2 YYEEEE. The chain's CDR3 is CASSLERVLHF. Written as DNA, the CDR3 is TGTGCCAGCAGCTTGGAGCGGGTCCTCCACTTT.

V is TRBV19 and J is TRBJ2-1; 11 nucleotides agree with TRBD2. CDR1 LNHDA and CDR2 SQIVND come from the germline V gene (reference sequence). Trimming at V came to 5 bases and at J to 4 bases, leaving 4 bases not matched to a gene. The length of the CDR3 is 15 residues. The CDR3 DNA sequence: TGTGCCAGTAGTGACACTAGCGGGGGATACAATGAGCAGTTCTTC. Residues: CASSDTSGGYNEQFF. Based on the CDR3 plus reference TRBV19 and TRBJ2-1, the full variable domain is DGGITQSPKYLFRKEGQNVTLSCEQNLNHDAMYWYRQDPGQGLRLIYYSQIVNDFQKGDIAEGYSVSREKKESFPLTVTSAQKNPTAFYLCASSDTSGGYNEQFFGPGTRLTVL.

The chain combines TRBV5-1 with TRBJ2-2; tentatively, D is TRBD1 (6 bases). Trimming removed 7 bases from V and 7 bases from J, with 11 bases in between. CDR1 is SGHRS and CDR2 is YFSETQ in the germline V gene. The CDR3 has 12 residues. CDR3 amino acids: CASGTPYGELFF. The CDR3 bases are TGCGCCAGCGGGACACCCTACGGGGAGCTGTTTTTT.

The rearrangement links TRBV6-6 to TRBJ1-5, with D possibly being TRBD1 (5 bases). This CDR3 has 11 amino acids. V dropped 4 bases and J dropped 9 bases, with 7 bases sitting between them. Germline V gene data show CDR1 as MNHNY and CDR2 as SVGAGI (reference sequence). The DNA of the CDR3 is TGTGCCAGCAGTTTTAGGGGGCCCCAGCATTTT. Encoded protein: CASSFRGPQHF.

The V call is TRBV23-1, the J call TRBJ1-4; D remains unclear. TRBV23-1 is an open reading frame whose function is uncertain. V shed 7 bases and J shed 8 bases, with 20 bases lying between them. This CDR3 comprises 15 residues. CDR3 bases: TGCGCCAGCACCCAAATTCCTACTAACTACGAAAAACTGTTTTTT. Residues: CASTQIPTNYEKLFF.

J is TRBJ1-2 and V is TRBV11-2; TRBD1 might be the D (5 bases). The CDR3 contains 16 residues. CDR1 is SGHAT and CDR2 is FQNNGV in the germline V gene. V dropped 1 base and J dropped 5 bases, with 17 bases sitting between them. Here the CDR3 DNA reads TGTGCCAGCAGCTTAGTTGGGACGGCGGGAGTATATGGCTACACCTTC. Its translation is CASSLVGTAGVYGYTF.

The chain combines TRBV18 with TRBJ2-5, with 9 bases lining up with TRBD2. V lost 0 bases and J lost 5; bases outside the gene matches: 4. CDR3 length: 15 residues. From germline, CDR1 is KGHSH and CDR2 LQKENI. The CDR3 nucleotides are TGTGCCAGCTCACCACCCAGGACTAGCGTGGAGACCCAGTACTTC. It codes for CASSPPRTSVETQYF.

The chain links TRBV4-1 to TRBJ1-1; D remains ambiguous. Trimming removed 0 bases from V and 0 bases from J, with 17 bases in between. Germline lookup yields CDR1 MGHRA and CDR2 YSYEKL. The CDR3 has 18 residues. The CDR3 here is CASSQDRFYGRMNTEAFF. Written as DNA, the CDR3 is TGCGCCAGCAGCCAAGATCGTTTTTATGGCAGGATGAACACTGAAGCTTTCTTT.

The CDR3 sequence is CASTLRGDDTEAFF. CDR3 DNA: TGCGCCAGCACTCTCCGGGGGGATGACACTGAAGCTTTCTTT. This chain connects TRBV5-1 to TRBJ1-1; D might be TRBD1 (5 bases). The germline V gene encodes CDR1 SGHRS and CDR2 YFSETQ. V was pared by 6 bases and J by 3 bases, with 15 bases between. This CDR3 is built from 14 residues. Combining the CDR3 with reference TRBV5-1 and TRBJ1-1 gives the whole variable domain KAGVTQTPRYLIKTRGQQVTLSCSPISGHRSVSWYQQTPGQGLQFLFEYFSETQRNKGNFPGRFSGRQFSNSRSEMNVSTLELGDSALYLCASTLRGDDTEAFFGQGTRLTVV.

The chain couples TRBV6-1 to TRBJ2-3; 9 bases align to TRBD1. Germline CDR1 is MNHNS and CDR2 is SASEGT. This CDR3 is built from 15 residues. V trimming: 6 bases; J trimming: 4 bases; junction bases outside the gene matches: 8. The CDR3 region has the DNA TGTGCCAGCAGGGTACAGGGGGCGTCCCCAGATACGCAGTATTTT. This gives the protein CASRVQGASPDTQYF.

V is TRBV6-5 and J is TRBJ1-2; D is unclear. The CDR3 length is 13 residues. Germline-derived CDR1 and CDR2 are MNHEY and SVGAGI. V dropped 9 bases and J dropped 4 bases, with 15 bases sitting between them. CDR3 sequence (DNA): TGTGCCAGTCGCCCGGAGATCCCCTATGGCTACACCTTC. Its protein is CASRPEIPYGYTF.

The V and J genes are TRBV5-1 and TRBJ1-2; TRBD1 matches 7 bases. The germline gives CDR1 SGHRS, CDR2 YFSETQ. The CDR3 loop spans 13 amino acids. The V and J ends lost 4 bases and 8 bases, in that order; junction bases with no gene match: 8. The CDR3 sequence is CASSPGQNAGYTF. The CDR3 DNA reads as TGCGCCAGCAGCCCGGGACAGAACGCAGGCTACACCTTC.

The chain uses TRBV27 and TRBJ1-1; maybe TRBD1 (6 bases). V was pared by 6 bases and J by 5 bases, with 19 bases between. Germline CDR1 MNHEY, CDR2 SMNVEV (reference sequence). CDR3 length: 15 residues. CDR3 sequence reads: CASSPIQGYVTEAFF. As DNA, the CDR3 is TGTGCCAGCAGCCCAATCCAGGGGTACGTTACTGAAGCTTTCTTT.

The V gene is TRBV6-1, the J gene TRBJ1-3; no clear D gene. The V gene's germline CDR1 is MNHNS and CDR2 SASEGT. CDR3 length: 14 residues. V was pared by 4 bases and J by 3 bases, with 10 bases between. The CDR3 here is CASSATARGNTIYF. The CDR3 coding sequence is TGTGCCAGCAGTGCCACAGCTCGTGGAAACACCATATATTTT.

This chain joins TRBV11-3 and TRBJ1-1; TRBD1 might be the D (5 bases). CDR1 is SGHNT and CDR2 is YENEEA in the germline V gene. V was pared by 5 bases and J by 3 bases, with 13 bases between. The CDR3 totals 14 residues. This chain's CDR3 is CASSVAGEYTEAFF. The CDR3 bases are TGTGCCAGCAGCGTCGCGGGGGAGTACACTGAAGCTTTCTTT.

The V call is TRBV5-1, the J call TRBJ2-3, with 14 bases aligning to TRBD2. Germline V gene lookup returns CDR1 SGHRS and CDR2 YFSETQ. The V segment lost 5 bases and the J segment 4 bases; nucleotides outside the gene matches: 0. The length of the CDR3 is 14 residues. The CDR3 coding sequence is TGCGCCAGCAGGACTAGCGGGGGGGCAGATACGCAGTATTTT. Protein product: CASRTSGGADTQYF.

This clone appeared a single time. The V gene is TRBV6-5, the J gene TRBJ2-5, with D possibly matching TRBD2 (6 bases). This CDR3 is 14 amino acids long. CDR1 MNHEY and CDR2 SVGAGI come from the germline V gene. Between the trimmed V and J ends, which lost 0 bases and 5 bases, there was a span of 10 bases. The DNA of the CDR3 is TGTGCCAGCAGTTACTCCCAAGGAGGGGAGACCCAGTACTTC. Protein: CASSYSQGGETQYF.

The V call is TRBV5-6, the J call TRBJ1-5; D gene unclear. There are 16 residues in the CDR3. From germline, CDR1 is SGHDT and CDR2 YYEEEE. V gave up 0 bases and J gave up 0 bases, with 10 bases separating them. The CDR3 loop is CASSLGPLYSNQPQHF. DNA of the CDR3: TGTGCCAGCAGCTTGGGGCCGTTGTATAGCAATCAGCCCCAGCATTTT. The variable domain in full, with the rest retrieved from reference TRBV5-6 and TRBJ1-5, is DAGVTQSPTHLIKTRGQQVTLRCSPKSGHDTVSWYQQALGQGPQFIFQYYEEEERQRGNFPDRFSGHQFPNYSSELNVNALLLGDSALYLCASSLGPLYSNQPQHFGDGTRLSIL.

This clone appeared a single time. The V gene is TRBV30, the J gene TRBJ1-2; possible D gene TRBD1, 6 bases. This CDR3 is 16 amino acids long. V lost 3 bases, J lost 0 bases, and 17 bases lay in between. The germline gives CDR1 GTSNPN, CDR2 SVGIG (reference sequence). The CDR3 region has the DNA TGTGCCTGGAGGGTCCAACAGGGACAAGCTAACTATGGCTACACCTTC. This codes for CAWRVQQGQANYGYTF.

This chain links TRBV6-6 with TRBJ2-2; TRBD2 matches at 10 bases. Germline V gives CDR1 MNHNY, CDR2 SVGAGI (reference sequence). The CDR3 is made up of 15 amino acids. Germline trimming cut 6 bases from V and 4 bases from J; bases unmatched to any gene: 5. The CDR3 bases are TGTGCCAGCAGGAGCGGGGGGGTATTCACCGGGGAGCTGTTTTTT. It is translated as CASRSGGVFTGELFF.

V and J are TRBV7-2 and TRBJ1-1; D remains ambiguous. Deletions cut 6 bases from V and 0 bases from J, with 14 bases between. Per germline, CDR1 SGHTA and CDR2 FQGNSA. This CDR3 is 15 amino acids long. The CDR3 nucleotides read TGTGCCAGCAGTTCGTCACAGATAATGAACACTGAAGCTTTCTTT. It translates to CASSSSQIMNTEAFF.

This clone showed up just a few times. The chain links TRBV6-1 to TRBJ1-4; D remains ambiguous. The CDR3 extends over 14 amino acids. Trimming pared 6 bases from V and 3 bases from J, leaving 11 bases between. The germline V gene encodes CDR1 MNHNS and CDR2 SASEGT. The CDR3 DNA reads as TGTGCCAGCAGCCCGTCCCGGGCTAATGAAAAACTGTTTTTT. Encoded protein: CASSPSRANEKLFF.